This TCR beta chain was found in a study of blood T cell repertoires in COVID-19. The CDR3 has 14 amino acids. The germline V and J ends were trimmed by 6 bases and 4 bases, with 16 bases remaining between them. Germline CDR1 reads LNHDA; CDR2 reads SQIVND (reference sequence). Sequencing used immunoSEQ multiplex PCR; TCRdb keeps in-frame clones, though not all of them. The table lists 200,000 to 300,000 clones, about 87% of them singletons. The sample consisted of PBMCs or T cells enriched from blood (not recorded which). The source of this sequence is a woman aged 25 to 39 with acute COVID-19. The chain joins TRBV19 to TRBJ2-7, with D perhaps TRBD1 (6 bases). This chain's CDR3 is CASSPGEPYYEQYF. The CDR3 DNA is TGTGCCAGTAGCCCAGGGGAGCCTTATTACGAGCAGTACTTC.